This is a list of T cell receptor beta chains from one sample in a study of blood T cell repertoires in COVID-19. TCRdb keeps only in-frame clones here, not all; method: immunoSEQ multiplex PCR. This table has 72,000 or so clones, around 85% appearing once. The sequenced sample consisted of peripheral blood. Source of these receptors: a woman aged 80 or over with active or convalescent COVID-19. The conserved cysteine and the conserved F or W are not part of the CDR3 here. Fields, in order: J gene, V gene, clone size, CDR3 protein. Clone sizes are given selectively: once, few, many, or a class where the clone is expanded.

j_call: TRBJ1-1
v_call: TRBV9
clone_size: once
cdr3_aa: ASSVTGGTEAF

j_call: TRBJ2-3
v_call: TRBV19
clone_size: -
cdr3_aa: ASSAGGTTDTQY

j_call: TRBJ1-5
v_call: TRBV29-1
clone_size: -
cdr3_aa: SVAGTGTNQPQH

j_call: TRBJ2-5
v_call: TRBV29-1
clone_size: -
cdr3_aa: SVAGTGGETQY

j_call: TRBJ1-2
v_call: TRBV30
clone_size: -
cdr3_aa: AWRDRVFLYGYT

j_call: TRBJ1-2
v_call: TRBV10-2
clone_size: -
cdr3_aa: ASNPGTASYGYT

j_call: TRBJ2-5
v_call: TRBV7-2
clone_size: -
cdr3_aa: ASSLGPLETQY

j_call: TRBJ1-5
v_call: TRBV15
clone_size: -
cdr3_aa: ATSKEDRYNQPQH

j_call: TRBJ1-1
v_call: TRBV7-2
clone_size: -
cdr3_aa: ASSFRRGQGGTEAF

j_call: TRBJ2-5
v_call: TRBV6-5
clone_size: -
cdr3_aa: ASTPGGTGVETQY

j_call: TRBJ2-5
v_call: TRBV5-1
clone_size: medium-sized
cdr3_aa: ASSSEPGGRETQY

j_call: TRBJ2-4
v_call: TRBV5-6
clone_size: -
cdr3_aa: ASSFRRLAKNIQY

j_call: TRBJ1-3
v_call: TRBV9
clone_size: few
cdr3_aa: ASSVSTWGDSGNTIY

j_call: TRBJ2-3
v_call: TRBV7-9
clone_size: -
cdr3_aa: ASSLHLAADTQY

j_call: TRBJ1-3
v_call: TRBV9
clone_size: -
cdr3_aa: ASSYGTGSSGNTIY

j_call: TRBJ1-2
v_call: TRBV5-1
clone_size: -
cdr3_aa: ASSPVANYGYT